This TCR beta chain was captured by sequencing in a study of T cells in Graves' hyperthyroidism and ophthalmopathy. This clonotype occurred a few times. What it recognizes is unknown. One end of the junction does not line up with germline, which may come from a read error. Any patient presenting with uncontrolled infection, other autoimmune disease, pregnancy or lactation was left out. Template material for amplifying TCR beta CDR3 regions consisted of RNA transcripts. Researchers ran a first-round RT-PCR on the TCR CDR3 using the HTBI primer set. TCRdb re-called the multiplex PCR reads through MiXCR, storing one row per CDR3 protein. The sample lists a few hundred thousand distinct CDR3 sequences, roughly 14% occurring once. Study results and limitations: A 13 V-J signature model discriminated ophthalmopathy versus stable hyperthyroidism. A median around 6 months before onset, the model predicted ophthalmopathy. Blood held most thyroid clonotypes expanded above 0.001 frequency.

Germline-derived CDR1 and CDR2 are MNHEY and SVGAGI. The CDR3 covers 15 residues. Sequencing used blood. The receptor comes from a woman in her twenties or thirties with Graves' hyperthyroidism. The chain recombines TRBV6-5 with TRBJ2-1; D remains unclear. The CDR3 region has the DNA TGTGCCAGCAGTTACAGCGCGCGGCCCGACAATGGGCAGTTCTTC. Protein sequence: CASSYSARPDNGQFF.